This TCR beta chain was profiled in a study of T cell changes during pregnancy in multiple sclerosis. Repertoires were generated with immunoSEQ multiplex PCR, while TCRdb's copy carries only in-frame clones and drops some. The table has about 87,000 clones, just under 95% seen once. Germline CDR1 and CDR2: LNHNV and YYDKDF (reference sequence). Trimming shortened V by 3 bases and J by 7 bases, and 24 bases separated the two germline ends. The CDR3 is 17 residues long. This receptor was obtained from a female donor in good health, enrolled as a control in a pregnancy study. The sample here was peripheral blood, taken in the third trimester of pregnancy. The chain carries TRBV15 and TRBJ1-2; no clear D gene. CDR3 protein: CATSRAGFAEGRGGYTF. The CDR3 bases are TGTGCCACCAGCAGGGCGGGTTTTGCGGAAGGGCGAGGTGGCTACACCTTC.